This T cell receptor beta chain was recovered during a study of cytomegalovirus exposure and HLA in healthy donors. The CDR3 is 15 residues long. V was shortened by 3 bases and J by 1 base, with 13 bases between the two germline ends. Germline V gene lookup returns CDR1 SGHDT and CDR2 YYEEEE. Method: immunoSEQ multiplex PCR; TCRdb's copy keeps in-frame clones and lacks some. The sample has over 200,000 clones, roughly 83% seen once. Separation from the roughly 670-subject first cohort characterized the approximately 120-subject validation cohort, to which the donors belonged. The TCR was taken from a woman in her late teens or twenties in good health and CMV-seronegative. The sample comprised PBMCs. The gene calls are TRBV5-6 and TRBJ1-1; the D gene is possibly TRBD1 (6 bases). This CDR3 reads CASSWGRTENTEAFF. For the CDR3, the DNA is TGTGCCAGCAGCTGGGGGCGGACAGAGAACACTGAAGCTTTCTTT. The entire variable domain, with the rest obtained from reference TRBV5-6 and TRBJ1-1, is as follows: DAGVTQSPTHLIKTRGQQVTLRCSPKSGHDTVSWYQQALGQGPQFIFQYYEEEERQRGNFPDRFSGHQFPNYSSELNVNALLLGDSALYLCASSWGRTENTEAFFGQGTRLTVV.